Listed below are T cell receptor beta chains from one sample, sequenced in a study of T cells in Graves' hyperthyroidism and ophthalmopathy. In TCRdb, the multiplex PCR reads were re-called with MiXCR into one record per CDR3 protein. The sample contains some 460,000 distinct CDR3 sequences, 15% to 18% of which appear only once. The sequenced sample consisted of blood. The origin of the receptors is a young woman with Graves' hyperthyroidism. CDR3s include the opening cysteine and the closing phenylalanine or tryptophan. A D gene is named only where the DNA matches it firmly. The size field is filled for only some rows; it gives once, few, many or a size class.

J gene | clone size | D gene | V gene | CDR3 DNA | CDR3 protein
TRBJ1-1 | many | TRBD1 | TRBV2 | TGTGCCAGCCGTGATATACAGGGGGCAGGGACTGAAGCTTTCTTT | CASRDIQGAGTEAFF
TRBJ1-4 | few | TRBD1 | TRBV19 | TGTGCCAGTAGTATTCCGGGACAGGGGCATGAAAAACTGTTTTTT | CASSIPGQGHEKLFF
TRBJ2-3 | many | NA | TRBV11-1 | TGTGCCAGCAGCTTGTGGGGGGAAACAGATACGCAGTATTTT | CASSLWGETDTQYF
TRBJ2-1 | many | TRBD2 | TRBV3-1 | TGTGCCAGCAGCCAAGAGGAGACTAGCGGGGTTCGGTACAATGAGCAGTTCTTC | CASSQEETSGVRYNEQFF
TRBJ1-2 | many | TRBD1 | TRBV12-3/TRBV12-4 | TGTGCCAGCAGGCCGACAGGGGGCCTTTATGGCTACACCTTC | CASRPTGGLYGYTF
TRBJ2-2 | NA | NA | TRBV18 | TGTGCCAGCTCACCACCGAATAGGGCTACGAACACCGGGGAGCTGTTTTTT | CASSPPNRATNTGELFF
TRBJ2-1 | many | NA | TRBV5-6 | TGTGCCAGCACCTTGGGGGATCGAGCCTACAATGAGCAGTTCTTC | CASTLGDRAYNEQFF
TRBJ1-2 | few | NA | TRBV20-1 | TGCAGTGCTAGGGGGACACTTAACTATGGCTACACCTTC | CSARGTLNYGYTF
TRBJ2-2 | NA | TRBD2 | TRBV9 | TGTGCCAGCAGCTTTAGCGGGGGGGCAAACGGGGAGCTGTTTTTT | CASSFSGGANGELFF
TRBJ2-3 | many | TRBD2 | TRBV2 | TGTGCCACTTCGCGACTAGCGGGGGGGAAGGATACGCAGTATTTT | CATSRLAGGKDTQYF
TRBJ2-3 | NA | NA | TRBV9 | TGTGCCAGCAGCGTAGGAGAGAAAAACTTTAGCACAGATACGCAGTATTTT | CASSVGEKNFSTDTQYF
TRBJ1-2 | many | NA | TRBV6-1 | TGTGCCAGCAGTGAAGCGACAGGAATCTATGGCTACACCTTC | CASSEATGIYGYTF
TRBJ2-7 | many | NA | TRBV6-1 | TGTGCCAGCAGTTTAGGTGAAGGGGCCGACGAGCAGTACTTC | CASSLGEGADEQYF
TRBJ2-2 | many | NA | TRBV7-2 | TGTGCCAGCAGCTCCCGGGTGAACACCGGGGAGCTGTTTTTT | CASSSRVNTGELFF
TRBJ2-7 | NA | TRBD1 | TRBV5-5 | TGTGCCAGCAGCTCCGGGACAGGGGGCCGCGAGCAGTACTTC | CASSSGTGGREQYF
TRBJ2-7 | many | NA | TRBV5-1 | TGCGCCAGCAGCTTGGCCAAACAGGGAGACGAGCAGTACTTC | CASSLAKQGDEQYF
TRBJ2-7 | many | NA | TRBV18 | TGTGCCAGCTCACCACTAACCAACTACGAGCAGTACTTC | CASSPLTNYEQYF
TRBJ2-1 | few | NA | TRBV20-1 | TGCAGTGCTAGAGTAAACAATGAGCAGTTCTTC | CSARVNNEQFF
TRBJ1-5 | many | NA | TRBV20-1 | TGCAGTGCTAGAGATCGGGGGGGGGGGCATCAGCCCCAGCATTTT | CSARDRGGGHQPQHF
TRBJ1-5 | many | NA | TRBV7-8 | TGTGCCACCAAATCGGATAGCAATCAGCCCCAGCATTTT | CATKSDSNQPQHF
TRBJ1-6 | few | NA | TRBV9 | TGTGCCAGCAGCTTCCGACAGGCGGATTCACCCCTCCACTTT | CASSFRQADSPLHF
TRBJ1-1 | many | TRBD1 | TRBV20-1 | TGCAGTGCTCCGTTACAGGGGGCGACTGAAGCTTTCTTT | CSAPLQGATEAFF
TRBJ2-7 | NA | NA | TRBV6-2/TRBV6-3 | TGTGCCGGGGGGCCATGGCAGTACTTC | CAGGPWQYF